This is a list of T cell receptor beta chains from one sample in a study of cytotoxic CD8 clonotypes in ibrutinib-treated CLL. The protocol was immunoSEQ multiplex PCR, while the TCRdb copy is restricted to in-frame clones and leaves out a portion. The repertoire includes 150,000 or so clones, around 85% of them detected once, and roughly 2% sits in the top ten. Material: PBMCs, obtained after 24 months of ibrutinib treatment. These receptors were obtained from a human donor with chronic lymphocytic leukemia. Each CDR3 is given with its conserved first and last residue. D genes are given only for firm matches. The size field is filled for only some rows; it gives once, few, many or a size class.

j_gene	d_gene	v_gene	abundance	len	CDR3aa	CDR3nt
TRBJ2-1	TRBD2	TRBV7-2	.	15	CASSLITSGYNEQFF	TGTGCCAGCAGCTTAATCACTAGCGGCTACAATGAGCAGTTCTTC
TRBJ1-6	.	TRBV4-1	.	16	CASSQEAPGTNSPLHF	TGCGCCAGCAGCCAAGAAGCACCAGGCACAAATTCACCCCTCCACTTT
TRBJ1-1	.	TRBV30	.	15	CAWRRKGAASAEAFF	TGTGCCTGGAGAAGAAAGGGAGCCGCCAGCGCTGAAGCTTTCTTT
TRBJ2-5	TRBD1	TRBV7-9	.	16	CASSLFRDSTWETQYF	TGTGCCAGCAGCCTCTTCCGGGACAGCACTTGGGAGACCCAGTACTTC
TRBJ2-1	TRBD2	TRBV19	few	15	CASRLAGGSYNEQFF	TGTGCCAGTAGGCTAGCGGGGGGCTCCTACAATGAGCAGTTCTTC
TRBJ1-2	.	TRBV7-8	once	14	CASSPTTANYGYTF	TGTGCCAGCAGCCCAACGACAGCGAACTATGGCTACACCTTC
TRBJ2-1	TRBD2	TRBV27	.	15	CASSFISGIYNEQFF	TGTGCCAGCAGTTTCATTAGCGGGATTTACAATGAGCAGTTCTTC
TRBJ1-5	.	TRBV7-9	.	14	CASSRGGGNQPQHF	TGTGCCAGCAGCCGAGGCGGGGGAAATCAGCCCCAGCATTTT
TRBJ2-3	.	TRBV19	.	11	CASGSTDTQYF	TGTGCCAGTGGGTCCACAGATACGCAGTATTTT
TRBJ1-1	.	TRBV6-6	.	14	CASSYPEGVPEAFF	TGTGCCAGCAGTTACCCCGAAGGGGTGCCTGAAGCTTTCTTT
TRBJ2-7	.	TRBV29-1	few	12	CSVGEGIAEQYF	TGCAGCGTTGGAGAGGGAATAGCCGAGCAGTACTTC
TRBJ2-3	TRBD2	TRBV28	.	12	CASSSTSGGQYF	TGTGCCAGCAGTTCGACTAGCGGGGGGCAGTATTTT
TRBJ2-7	.	TRBV19	.	15	CASSIAGTTAYEQYF	TGTGCCAGTAGTATAGCGGGGACAACAGCCTACGAGCAGTACTTC
TRBJ2-1	.	TRBV7-9	.	14	CASSSKQRDIEQFF	TGTGCCAGCAGTTCCAAACAAAGGGACATTGAGCAGTTCTTC
TRBJ2-1	.	TRBV7-9	.	15	CASSFKGNPYNEQFF	TGTGCCAGCAGCTTTAAAGGAAACCCCTACAATGAGCAGTTCTTC
TRBJ2-3	TRBD1	TRBV19	few	14	CASRDRGRSDTQYF	TGTGCCAGTAGGGACAGGGGGCGATCAGATACGCAGTATTTT
TRBJ1-4	TRBD1	TRBV7-6	once	13	CASSLTDRKRLFF	TGTGCCAGCAGCTTAACGGACAGGAAGCGGCTGTTTTTT
TRBJ1-1	TRBD1	TRBV29-1	.	13	CSVQGEEDTEAFF	TGCAGCGTGCAGGGGGAGGAGGACACTGAAGCTTTCTTT
TRBJ1-1	.	TRBV10-3	.	12	CAISSGSSEAFF	TGTGCCATCAGTTCAGGGTCCAGTGAAGCTTTCTTT
TRBJ1-1	.	TRBV5-1	.	15	CASSLILFRNTEAFF	TGCGCCAGCAGCTTGATCCTCTTCAGGAACACTGAAGCTTTCTTT
TRBJ1-5	.	TRBV6-1	.	13	CASSEGEISPQHF	TGTGCCAGCAGTGAAGGGGAAATCAGCCCCCAGCATTTT
TRBJ1-1	TRBD1	TRBV4-2	.	16	CASSQVEGAVDPEAFF	TGTGCCAGCAGCCAAGTGGAGGGGGCGGTGGACCCTGAAGCTTTCTTT
TRBJ2-3	TRBD2	TRBV5-1	.	15	CASRSAGGSTDTQYF	TGCGCCAGCAGGTCGGCGGGAGGTAGCACAGATACGCAGTATTTT